These 6 T cell receptor beta chains were sequenced from one sample in a study of cytomegalovirus exposure and HLA in healthy donors. PCR primers comprised 60 Vbeta and 13 Jbeta primers. Sequencing was performed with immunoSEQ multiplex PCR; in TCRdb, only in-frame clones are kept and a portion is missing. The data hold about 130,000 clones, with just under 85% observed a single time. The sample taken for sequencing was PBMCs. These receptors all come from a boy aged 2-15 years in good health and CMV-seronegative.

This chain uses TRBV10-3 with TRBJ1-3; D gene uncertain. The CDR3 contains 11 residues. Germline CDR1 reads ENHRY; CDR2 reads SYGVKD. The V end lost 7 bases, the J end lost 1 base, and 2 bases lay between the germline ends. CDR3 loop: CAITSGNTIYF. CDR3 coding DNA: TGTGCCATCACGTCTGGAAACACCATATATTTT.

V and J are TRBV12-5 and TRBJ1-2; tentatively, D is TRBD1 (5 bases). V lost 7 bases to trimming and J lost 9 bases, with 24 bases between them. This CDR3 comprises 15 residues. Per germline, CDR1 LGHNT and CDR2 FRNRAP. The CDR3 DNA reads TGTGCTAGTGCCTTGGCGCAGGGCCCCTATGTTAGCTACACCTTC. Encoded protein: CASALAQGPYVSYTF. The complete variable domain, with remaining parts taken from reference TRBV12-5 and TRBJ1-2, reads DARVTQTPRHKVTEMGQEVTMRCQPILGHNTVFWYRQTMMQGLELLAYFRNRAPLDDSGMPKDRFSAEMPDATLATLKIQPSEPRDSAVYFCASALAQGPYVSYTFGSGTRLTVV.

This sequence joins TRBV12-5 and TRBJ2-7; tentative D call: TRBD2 (5 bases). The CDR3 runs 12 residues. Germline V lookup: CDR1 LGHNT, CDR2 FRNRAP. The ends were cut back, 7 bases at V and 3 bases at J, with 10 bases in the middle. CDR3 region: CASELGGYEQYF. The CDR3 bases are TGTGCTAGTGAGCTCGGAGGCTACGAGCAGTACTTC. Full variable domain (remainder filled in from reference TRBV12-5 and TRBJ2-7): DARVTQTPRHKVTEMGQEVTMRCQPILGHNTVFWYRQTMMQGLELLAYFRNRAPLDDSGMPKDRFSAEMPDATLATLKIQPSEPRDSAVYFCASELGGYEQYFGPGTRLTVT.

V is TRBV30 and J is TRBJ1-2; no firm D call. Germline lookup yields CDR1 GTSNPN and CDR2 SVGIG (reference sequence). Trimming left V 8 bases short and J 0 bases short, with 10 bases between. The CDR3 loop spans 12 amino acids. The CDR3 sequence: CATVGTNYGYTF. Here the CDR3 DNA reads TGTGCCACCGTGGGCACTAACTATGGCTACACCTTC.

The chain couples TRBV7-2 to TRBJ2-3, with D possibly TRBD1 on 6 matching bases. The length of the CDR3 is 17 residues. Germline loops: CDR1 SGHTA, CDR2 FQGNSA. Deletions cut 1 base from V and 2 bases from J, with 16 bases between. CDR3 sequence (DNA): TGTGCCAGCAGCTTAGTGGCCACAGGGTCCGCCACAGATACGCAGTATTTT. Protein sequence: CASSLVATGSATDTQYF.

This sequence joins TRBV6-6 and TRBJ1-2, with 9 bases fitting TRBD1. V gave up 2 bases and J gave up 5 bases; unmatched junction bases: 6. The CDR3 runs 15 residues. Germline V lookup: CDR1 MNHNY, CDR2 SVGAGI (reference sequence). The CDR3 loop reads CASSYADRGTYGYTF. Written as DNA, the CDR3 is TGTGCCAGCAGTTACGCAGACAGGGGGACGTATGGCTACACCTTC.